Listed below are T cell receptor beta chains from one sample, sequenced in a study of shared T cell receptors in the human thymus. Sequencing was performed with immunoSEQ multiplex PCR; in TCRdb, only in-frame clones are kept and a portion is missing. The sample has 450,000 to 650,000 clones; 75% to 85% are singletons. Another study also made use of these data, one on human thymus T cells.

Material for sequencing was thymocytes. Source of these receptors: a boy younger than two with a congenital heart defect. The CDR3 runs from the conserved cysteine through the conserved F or W. A D gene is named only where the DNA matches it firmly. A clone size is listed for some rows: how often the clone was seen (once, few, many), or a class if it is expanded.

TGTGCCAGCAGTGCCCTTGGGGACAGTAACAATGAGCAGTTCTTC	CASSALGDSNNEQFF	TRBV25-1	TRBJ2-1	NA	TRBD1
TGTGCCAGCAAGGGTGCGGGAGGCTACGAGCAGTACTTC	CASKGAGGYEQYF	TRBV6-5	TRBJ2-7	NA	TRBD2
TGCAGCGTTGAAGGGATGGAAGGGGGCGAGGTCTACACTGAAGCTTTCTTT	CSVEGMEGGEVYTEAFF	TRBV29-1	TRBJ1-1	NA	TRBD1
TGTGCCAGCAGGGTAGCCAGGAGGTCTACGCCTTTCAACACTGAAGCTTTCTTT	CASRVARRSTPFNTEAFF	TRBV27	TRBJ1-1	NA	NA
TGCGCCAGCAGCAGGGGTGCGGGAGTTTGGATCTCCTACGAGCAGTACTTC	CASSRGAGVWISYEQYF	TRBV5-1	TRBJ2-7	once	TRBD2
TGTGCCAGCAGCGAGCGCCCCAGCAAAAACATTCAGTACTTC	CASSERPSKNIQYF	TRBV13	TRBJ2-4	NA	NA
TGTGCCAGCAGCTCGGAGACTAGCGGGAGGAGCTACTCATCCTACGAGCAGTACTTC	CASSSETSGRSYSSYEQYF	TRBV7-9	TRBJ2-7	NA	TRBD2
TGTGCCAGCAGCTTCGCGCAGGGGTTTGTCGGGTCCTACGAGCAGTACTTC	CASSFAQGFVGSYEQYF	TRBV7-9	TRBJ2-7	NA	NA
TGCGCCAGCAGCCAAGCAGTCTTTCCTCCGACTAGGGATGAGCAGTTCTTC	CASSQAVFPPTRDEQFF	TRBV4-1	TRBJ2-1	few	NA
TGTGCCACCAGCAGAGACCCGGGACACCTGAGACACAATGAGCAGTTCTTC	CATSRDPGHLRHNEQFF	TRBV15	TRBJ2-1	NA	NA
TGTGCCAGCAGCGCGGGGGACATGTGGAGCAACGAGCAGTACTTC	CASSAGDMWSNEQYF	TRBV13	TRBJ2-7	NA	NA
TGTGCCAGTAGTAACCCGGACAGGGGAAGGGTTCAGCCCCAGCATTTT	CASSNPDRGRVQPQHF	TRBV19	TRBJ1-5	NA	TRBD1
TGTGCCAGCAGTAGATTTACAGGGTGGCCTAGCGGTAGCACAGATACGCAGTATTTT	CASSRFTGWPSGSTDTQYF	TRBV27	TRBJ2-3	NA	NA
TGCGCCAGCAGCCAAGATTGGGGGGGGACCTACGAGCAGTACTTC	CASSQDWGGTYEQYF	TRBV4-3	TRBJ2-7	NA	TRBD2
TGTGCTAGTGGTTTGGACAGGGAGAGCACCGGGGAGCTGTTTTTT	CASGLDRESTGELFF	TRBV12-5	TRBJ2-2	few	NA
TGTGCCAGCAGTGAAGGGGACTGGCGGCTCCACTCCTACGAGCAGTACTTC	CASSEGDWRLHSYEQYF	TRBV6-1	TRBJ2-7	NA	NA
TGTGCCAGCAGTGCTTCACAGGCGTCACTCACTGAAGCTTTCTTT	CASSASQASLTEAFF	TRBV25-1	TRBJ1-1	NA	NA
TGCGCCAGCTCAATTTCTCTAGCGCGGTTTTCCTACAATGAGCAGTTCTTC	CASSISLARFSYNEQFF	TRBV4-3	TRBJ2-1	NA	NA
TGTGCCAGCACCGAGGAGGTGGCGCGGGAGGGACCGCAGTTCTTC	CASTEEVAREGPQFF	TRBV9	TRBJ2-1	NA	TRBD2
TGTGCCAGCAGTTTAATCGGGAGGAGCAATCAGCCCCAGCATTTT	CASSLIGRSNQPQHF	TRBV27	TRBJ1-5	NA	NA
TGTGCCAGCAGTGATGGGACAGGGGAATCCTACGAGCAGTACTTC	CASSDGTGESYEQYF	TRBV2	TRBJ2-7	NA	TRBD1
TGTGCCAGCAGTGAAAAAGCCGGGACAGGGGGTAGGAACACCATATATTTT	CASSEKAGTGGRNTIYF	TRBV25-1	TRBJ1-3	NA	TRBD1